This is a list of T cell receptor beta chains from one sample in a study of CD8 T cells in ankylosing spondylitis. TCRdb used MiXCR to reprocess the 5' RACE reads, holding one entry per CDR3 protein. The table includes about 250,000 distinct CDR3 sequences, over 9.5% detected once. Material: blood, either unsorted or a sorted T cell fraction (not recorded which). These receptors were collected from a male donor with ankylosing spondylitis or in good health (not recorded which). Each CDR3 is given with its conserved first and last residue. Each record gives: J gene, V gene, clone size, D gene, CDR3 protein, CDR3 DNA. A D gene is named only where the DNA matches it firmly. Size values are once, few and many counts, or a class for expanded clones, and some rows have none.

TRBJ2-3	TRBV7-2	many	TRBD1	CASSARSGGDTQYF	TGTGCCAGCAGCGCTCGGTCAGGGGGAGATACGCAGTATTTT
TRBJ2-1	TRBV7-9	NA	TRBD2	CAAAGGSSYNEQFF	TGTGCCGCCGCGGGGGGGAGCTCCTACAATGAGCAGTTCTTC
TRBJ2-1	TRBV20-1	NA	NA	CSASLVTKQFF	TGCAGTGCTAGTTTAGTTACCAAGCAGTTCTTC
TRBJ1-6	TRBV6-1	many	TRBD1	CASSPGQINSPLHF	TGTGCCAGCAGCCCGGGACAGATTAATTCACCCCTCCACTTT
TRBJ2-4	TRBV7-9	few	TRBD1	CASSPLGQGGGIQYF	TGTGCCAGCAGCCCGCTAGGACAGGGTGGGGGCATTCAGTACTTC
TRBJ1-2	TRBV20-1	many	NA	CSARDPRGLTDGYTF	TGCAGTGCTAGGGACCCCCGGGGGCTAACGGATGGCTACACCTTC
TRBJ1-6	TRBV6-6	many	TRBD1	CASSWGQGIPLHF	TGTGCCAGCAGTTGGGGACAGGGGATCCCCCTCCACTTT
TRBJ1-1	TRBV7-9	NA	NA	CASSLGGVTEAFF	TGTGCCAGCAGCTTGGGCGGGGTCACTGAAGCTTTCTTT
TRBJ1-4	TRBV5-1	many	TRBD1	CASSWGTGTGNEKLFF	TGCGCCAGCAGCTGGGGAACCGGGACAGGGAATGAAAAACTGTTTTTT
TRBJ2-2	TRBV7-2	many	NA	CASGLFRGGELFF	TGTGCCAGCGGACTCTTCAGGGGCGGGGAGCTGTTTTTT
TRBJ1-1	TRBV12-3/TRBV12-4	few	NA	CASRDLGGNTEAFF	TGTGCCAGCAGGGACCTAGGGGGGAACACTGAAGCTTTCTTT
TRBJ2-1	TRBV27	many	TRBD2	CASSSGLAGEYNEQFF	TGTGCCAGCAGCTCGGGACTAGCGGGGGAATACAATGAGCAGTTCTTC
TRBJ1-5	TRBV27	many	NA	CASRKDPAGNQPQHF	TGTGCCAGCAGAAAAGACCCCGCCGGGAATCAGCCCCAGCATTTT
TRBJ1-2	TRBV7-9	NA	NA	CASSFRVEGGYTF	TGTGCCAGCAGCTTTAGGGTTGAAGGTGGCTACACCTTC
TRBJ1-1	TRBV5-1	many	NA	CASSLDGVITEAFF	TGCGCCAGCAGCTTGGATGGGGTTATCACTGAAGCTTTCTTT
TRBJ1-1	TRBV18	NA	NA	CASSPPSNTEAFF	TGTGCCAGCTCACCCCCATCGAACACTGAAGCTTTCTTT
TRBJ2-1	TRBV7-9	many	NA	CASSAPSYNEQFF	TGTGCCAGCAGCGCCCCCTCCTACAATGAGCAGTTCTTC
TRBJ2-7	TRBV4-1	many	NA	CASSQDQRTSYEQYF	TGCGCCAGCAGCCAAGATCAGAGGACCTCCTACGAGCAGTACTTC
TRBJ1-2	TRBV20-1	many	TRBD1	CSARASGDSYGYTF	TGCAGTGCTAGAGCGAGCGGGGACAGCTATGGCTACACCTTC
TRBJ1-1	TRBV5-1	many	NA	CASSLEWGRPSEAFF	TGCGCCAGCAGCTTGGAATGGGGGAGACCGTCTGAAGCTTTCTTT
TRBJ2-1	TRBV10-1	few	NA	CASSGGTLHEQFF	TGCGCCAGCAGTGGGGGGACCCTCCATGAGCAGTTCTTC
TRBJ1-1	TRBV14	NA	TRBD1	CASSLDRGRGEAFF	TGTGCCAGCAGCCTAGACAGGGGACGAGGGGAAGCTTTCTTT
TRBJ2-4	TRBV6-2/TRBV6-3	few	NA	CASRGQNIQYF	TGTGCCAGCAGGGGTCAAAACATTCAGTACTTC
TRBJ1-5	TRBV30	many	NA	CAWSGSKSAQHF	TGTGCCTGGAGTGGGAGCAAATCAGCCCAGCATTTT
TRBJ1-4	TRBV12-3/TRBV12-4	many	NA	CASSRKGEKLFF	TGTGCCAGCAGTCGCAAGGGTGAAAAACTGTTTTTT
TRBJ2-3	TRBV12-3/TRBV12-4	few	TRBD2	CASSSSGGRTDTQYF	TGTGCCAGCAGTTCTAGCGGGGGCCGCACAGATACGCAGTATTTT
TRBJ2-1	TRBV20-1	many	NA	CSARALASSYNEQFF	TGCAGTGCTAGAGCCCTCGCTAGCTCCTACAATGAGCAGTTCTTC
TRBJ1-2	TRBV27	many	NA	CASGSGTGYGYTF	TGTGCCAGCGGATCCGGGACGGGCTATGGCTACACCTTC
TRBJ2-1	TRBV14	many	NA	CASSQDSGSWVDEQFF	TGTGCCAGCAGCCAAGACTCCGGGAGTTGGGTAGATGAGCAGTTCTTC
TRBJ2-3	TRBV18	few	TRBD1	CASSAPQALAGGDTQYF	TGTGCCAGCTCAGCACCCCAGGCCCTGGCAGGGGGAGATACGCAGTATTTT
TRBJ1-2	TRBV3-1	many	NA	CASSLLGDGYTF	TGTGCCAGCAGCCTACTAGGGGATGGCTACACCTTC
TRBJ2-7	TRBV6-1	NA	TRBD1	CASDQTGGAEQYF	TGTGCCAGCGACCAGACAGGGGGCGCCGAGCAGTACTTC
TRBJ2-5	TRBV4-1	many	NA	CASSQAHRQLQETQYF	TGCGCCAGCAGCCAGGCCCACAGACAGCTACAAGAGACCCAGTACTTC
TRBJ2-2	TRBV12-3/TRBV12-4	many	NA	CASSLEQLLAGELFF	TGTGCCAGCAGTTTAGAGCAGCTTCTTGCCGGGGAGCTGTTTTTT
TRBJ2-7	TRBV5-5	few	NA	CASSFLPGQIEQYF	TGTGCCAGCAGCTTTCTGCCGGGACAAATCGAGCAGTACTTC
TRBJ2-2	TRBV6-2/TRBV6-3	few	TRBD1	CASSYFTGVSGELFF	TGTGCCAGCAGTTACTTTACAGGGGTGTCCGGGGAGCTGTTTTTT
TRBJ1-5	TRBV12-3/TRBV12-4	many	TRBD1	CASRVQGVDQPQHF	TGTGCCAGCAGAGTACAGGGGGTAGACCAGCCCCAGCATTTT
TRBJ2-7	TRBV20-1	many	TRBD2	CSARGESGEAYEQYF	TGCAGTGCTAGAGGGGAAAGCGGGGAGGCCTACGAGCAGTACTTC
TRBJ2-7	TRBV27	many	NA	CASSLSGGPYEQYF	TGTGCCAGCAGTCTCTCTGGCGGCCCTTACGAGCAGTACTTC
TRBJ2-5	TRBV30	NA	NA	CAWSVTDRTTVRETQYF	TGTGCCTGGAGCGTAACAGATCGGACAACCGTCCGCGAGACCCAGTACTTC
TRBJ1-1	TRBV30	few	TRBD1	CAWSPDRGISANTEAFF	TGTGCCTGGAGTCCGGACAGGGGAATTAGCGCGAACACTGAAGCTTTCTTT
TRBJ2-7	TRBV29-1	many	NA	CSARLDEQYF	TGCAGCGCCCGACTTGACGAGCAGTACTTC
TRBJ2-3	TRBV5-1	many	NA	CASSPFLGGATDTQYF	TGCGCCAGCAGCCCCTTCTTGGGGGGGGCGACAGATACGCAGTATTTT
TRBJ1-2	TRBV27	NA	TRBD1	CASSSTGTGPLFYGYTF	TGTGCCAGCAGTTCCACCGGGACAGGACCACTTTTCTATGGCTACACCTTC
TRBJ2-2	TRBV7-2	many	NA	CASSLGGGATGELFF	TGTGCCAGCAGCTTAGGCGGGGGCGCCACCGGGGAGCTGTTTTTT
TRBJ1-3	TRBV7-2	many	NA	CASSLGSSPGNTIYF	TGTGCCAGCAGCTTAGGGTCCTCGCCCGGAAACACCATATATTTT
TRBJ1-2	TRBV7-2	many	NA	CASSFSGAYGYTF	TGTGCCAGCAGCTTTTCGGGGGCCTATGGCTACACCTTC
TRBJ1-3	TRBV20-1	few	NA	CSATTGYSGNTIYF	TGCAGTGCCACCACGGGGTACTCTGGAAACACCATATATTTT
TRBJ2-7	TRBV6-5	many	NA	CASSREGEQYF	TGTGCCAGCAGCCGTGAGGGGGAGCAGTACTTC
TRBJ2-1	TRBV18	few	NA	CASSPDVYGEQFF	TGTGCCAGCTCACCAGACGTCTATGGTGAGCAGTTCTTC
TRBJ2-1	TRBV27	many	NA	CASREGAYNEQFF	TGTGCCAGCAGAGAAGGGGCCTACAATGAGCAGTTCTTC
TRBJ1-1	TRBV20-1	many	NA	CSARDGGWEMNTEAFF	TGCAGTGCTAGAGATGGAGGGTGGGAGATGAACACTGAAGCTTTCTTT